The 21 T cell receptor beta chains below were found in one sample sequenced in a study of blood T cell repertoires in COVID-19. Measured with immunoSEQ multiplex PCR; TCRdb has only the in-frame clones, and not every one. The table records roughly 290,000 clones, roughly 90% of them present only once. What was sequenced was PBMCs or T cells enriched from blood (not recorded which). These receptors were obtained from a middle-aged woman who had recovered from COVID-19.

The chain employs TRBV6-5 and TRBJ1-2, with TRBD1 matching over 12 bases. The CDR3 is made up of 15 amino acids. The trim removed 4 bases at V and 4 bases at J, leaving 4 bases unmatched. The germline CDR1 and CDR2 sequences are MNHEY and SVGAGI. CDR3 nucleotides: TGTGCCAGCAGTTCGGGGACAGGGGGCCCCTATGGCTACACCTTC. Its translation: CASSSGTGGPYGYTF.

Here the CDR3 reads CASSVRGDGTEAFF. The CDR3 DNA reads TGTGCCAGCAGCGTCAGGGGAGATGGCACTGAAGCTTTCTTT. This chain links TRBV9 with TRBJ1-1; D perhaps matches TRBD1 (6 bases). V lost 2 bases and J 4 bases, leaving 12 bases between the germline ends. The CDR3 runs to 14 residues. Germline V CDR1 and CDR2: SGDLS, YYNGEE.

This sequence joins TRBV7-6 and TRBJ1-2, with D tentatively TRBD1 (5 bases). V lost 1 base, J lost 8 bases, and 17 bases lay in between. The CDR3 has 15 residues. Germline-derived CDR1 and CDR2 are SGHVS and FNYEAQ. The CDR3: CASSLGVAGYEGYTF. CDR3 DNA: TGTGCCAGCAGCTTAGGAGTCGCAGGGTATGAAGGCTACACCTTC.

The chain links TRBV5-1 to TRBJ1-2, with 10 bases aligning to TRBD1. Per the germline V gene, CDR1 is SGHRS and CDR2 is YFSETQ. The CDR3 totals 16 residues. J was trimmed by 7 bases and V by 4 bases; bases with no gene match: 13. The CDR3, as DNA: TGCGCCAGCAGCCCCGGCCTTTCTGGACAGGGGGGTGGCTACACCTTC. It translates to CASSPGLSGQGGGYTF.

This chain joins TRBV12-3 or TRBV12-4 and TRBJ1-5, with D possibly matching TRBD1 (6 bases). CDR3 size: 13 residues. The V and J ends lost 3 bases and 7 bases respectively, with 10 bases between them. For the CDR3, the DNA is TGTGCCAGCAGTTTCAGGGGCGGCCAGCCCCAGCATTTT. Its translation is CASSFRGGQPQHF.

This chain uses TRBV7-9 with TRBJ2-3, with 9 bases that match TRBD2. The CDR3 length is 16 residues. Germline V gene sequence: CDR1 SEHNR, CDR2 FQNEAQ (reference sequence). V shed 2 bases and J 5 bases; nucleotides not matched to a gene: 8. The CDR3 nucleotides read TGTGCCAGCAGCTTACGAGCGGGGGGCGCGGAAGATACGCAGTATTTT. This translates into CASSLRAGGAEDTQYF.

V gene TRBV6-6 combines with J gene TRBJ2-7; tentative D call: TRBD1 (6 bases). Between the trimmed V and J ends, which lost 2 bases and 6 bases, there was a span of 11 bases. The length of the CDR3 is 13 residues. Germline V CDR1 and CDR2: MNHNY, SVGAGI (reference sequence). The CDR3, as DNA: TGTGCCAGCAGTTACAACAGGGTAAGCGAGCAGTACTTC. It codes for CASSYNRVSEQYF.

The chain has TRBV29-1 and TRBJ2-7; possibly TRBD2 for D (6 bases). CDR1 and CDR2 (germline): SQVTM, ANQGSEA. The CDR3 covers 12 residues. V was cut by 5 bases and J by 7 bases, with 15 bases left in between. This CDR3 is CSVSRDLEEQYF. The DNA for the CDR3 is TGCAGCGTTTCCCGGGACTTGGAGGAGCAGTACTTC.

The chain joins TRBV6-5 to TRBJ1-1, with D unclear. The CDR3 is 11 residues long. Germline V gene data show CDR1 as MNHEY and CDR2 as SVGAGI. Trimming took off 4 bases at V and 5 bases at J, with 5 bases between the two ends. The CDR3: CASSSGTEAFF. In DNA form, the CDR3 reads TGTGCCAGCAGTTCCGGGACTGAAGCTTTCTTT.

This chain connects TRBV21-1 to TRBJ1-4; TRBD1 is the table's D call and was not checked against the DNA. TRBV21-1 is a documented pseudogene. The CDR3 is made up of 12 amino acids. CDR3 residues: CASSSGNEKLFF. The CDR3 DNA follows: TGTGCCAGCAGCTCAGGGAATGAAAAACTGTTTTTT.

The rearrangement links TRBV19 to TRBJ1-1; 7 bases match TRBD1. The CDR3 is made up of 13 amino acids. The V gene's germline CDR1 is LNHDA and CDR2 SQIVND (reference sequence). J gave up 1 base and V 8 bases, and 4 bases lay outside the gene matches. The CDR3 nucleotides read TGTGCCAGTCAACAGGGGTGGAACACTGAAGCTTTCTTT. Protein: CASQQGWNTEAFF. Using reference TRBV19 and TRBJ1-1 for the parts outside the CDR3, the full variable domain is DGGITQSPKYLFRKEGQNVTLSCEQNLNHDAMYWYRQDPGQGLRLIYYSQIVNDFQKGDIAEGYSVSREKKESFPLTVTSAQKNPTAFYLCASQQGWNTEAFFGQGTRLTVV.

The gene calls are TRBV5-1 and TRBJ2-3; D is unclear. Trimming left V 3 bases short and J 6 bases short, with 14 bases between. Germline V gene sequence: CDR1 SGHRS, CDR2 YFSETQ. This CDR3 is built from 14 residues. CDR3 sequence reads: CASSWVVEADTQYF. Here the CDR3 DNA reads TGCGCCAGCAGCTGGGTAGTCGAAGCGGATACGCAGTATTTT.

The CDR3 reads CSANRLGYTF. CDR3 coding DNA: TGCAGTGCCAACAGGCTGGGCTACACCTTC. The rearrangement links TRBV20-1 to TRBJ1-2; D perhaps matches TRBD1 (5 bases). Germline values: CDR1 DFQATT, CDR2 SNEGSKA (reference sequence). The CDR3 is made up of 10 amino acids. Between the trimmed V and J ends, which lost 6 bases and 8 bases, there was a span of 10 bases.

The CDR3 loop is CASSQDLPGTGELFF. The CDR3 DNA reads as TGTGCCAGCAGCCAAGATCTTCCGGGCACCGGGGAGCTGTTTTTT. V and J are TRBV14 and TRBJ2-2; no reliable D call. This CDR3 region has 15 residues. Germline assignment: CDR1 SGHDN and CDR2 FVKESK. V shed 0 bases and J shed 4 bases, with 9 bases lying between them.

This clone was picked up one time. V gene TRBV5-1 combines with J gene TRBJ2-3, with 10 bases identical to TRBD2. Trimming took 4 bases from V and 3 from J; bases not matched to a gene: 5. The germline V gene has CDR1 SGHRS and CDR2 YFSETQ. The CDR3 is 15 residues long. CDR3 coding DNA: TGCGCCAGCAGCCCGGTAGCGGGAGGTACAGATACGCAGTATTTT. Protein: CASSPVAGGTDTQYF.

CDR3 DNA: TGTGCCAGCAGCTTTTCAGGGGATGAGCAGTTCTTC. Its protein is CASSFSGDEQFF. V gene TRBV7-9 combines with J gene TRBJ2-1, with D possibly TRBD1 on 6 matching bases. The germline V and J ends were trimmed by 3 bases and 8 bases, with 8 bases remaining between them. From germline, CDR1 is SEHNR and CDR2 FQNEAQ (reference sequence). The CDR3 is made up of 12 amino acids.

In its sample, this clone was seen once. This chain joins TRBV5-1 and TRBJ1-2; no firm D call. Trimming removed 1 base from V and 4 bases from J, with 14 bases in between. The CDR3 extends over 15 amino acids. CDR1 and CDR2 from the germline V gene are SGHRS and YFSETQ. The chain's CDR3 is CASSLIPDNLYGYTF. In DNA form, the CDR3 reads TGCGCCAGCAGCTTGATCCCCGACAACCTCTATGGCTACACCTTC. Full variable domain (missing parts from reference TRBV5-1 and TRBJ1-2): KAGVTQTPRYLIKTRGQQVTLSCSPISGHRSVSWYQQTPGQGLQFLFEYFSETQRNKGNFPGRFSGRQFSNSRSEMNVSTLELGDSALYLCASSLIPDNLYGYTFGSGTRLTVV.

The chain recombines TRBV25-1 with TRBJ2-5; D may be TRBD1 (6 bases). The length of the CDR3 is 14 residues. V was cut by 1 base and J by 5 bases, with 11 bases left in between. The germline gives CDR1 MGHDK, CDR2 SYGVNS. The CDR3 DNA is TGTGCCAGCAGTGAATTAGGGGGTGGCGAGACCCAGTACTTC. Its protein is CASSELGGGETQYF.

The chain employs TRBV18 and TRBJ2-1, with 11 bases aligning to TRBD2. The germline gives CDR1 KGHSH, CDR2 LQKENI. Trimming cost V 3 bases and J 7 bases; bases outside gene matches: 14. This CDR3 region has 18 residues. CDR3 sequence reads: CASSPPGLAGGFRNEQFF. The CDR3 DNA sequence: TGTGCCAGCTCACCGCCTGGACTAGCGGGCGGGTTCCGTAATGAGCAGTTCTTC. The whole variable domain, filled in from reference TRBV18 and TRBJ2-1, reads NAGVMQNPRHLVRRRGQEARLRCSPMKGHSHVYWYRQLPEEGLKFMVYLQKENIIDESGMPKERFSAEFPKEGPSILRIQQVVRGDSAAYFCASSPPGLAGGFRNEQFFGPGTRLTVL.

The CDR3 coding sequence is TGTGCCAGCAGTGATGGGACACGGAACACTGAAGCTTTCTTT. Protein: CASSDGTRNTEAFF. V is TRBV2 and J is TRBJ1-1; a possible D gene is TRBD1 (6 bases). Germline CDR1 reads SNHLY; CDR2 reads FYNNEI. V lost 3 bases, J lost 1 base, and 9 bases lay in between. The CDR3 extends over 14 amino acids. Complete variable domain (other parts from reference TRBV2 and TRBJ1-1): EPEVTQTPSHQVTQMGQEVILRCVPISNHLYFYWYRQILGQKVEFLVSFYNNEISEKSEIFDDQFSVERPDGSNFTLKIRSTKLEDSAMYFCASSDGTRNTEAFFGQGTRLTVV.

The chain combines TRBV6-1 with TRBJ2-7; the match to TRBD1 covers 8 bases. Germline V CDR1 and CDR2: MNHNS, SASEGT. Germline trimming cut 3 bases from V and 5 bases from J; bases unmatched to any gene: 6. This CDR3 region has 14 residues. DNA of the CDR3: TGTGCCAGCAGTGACGGCAGGGGGCCTAACGAGCAGTACTTC. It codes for CASSDGRGPNEQYF.